The source of this TCR beta chain is a study of Ad26.COV2.S vaccination and SARS-CoV-2 variants. Study-wide context: Of the COV1001 trial arms, the Ad26.COV2.S arm included the donor. Administration of Ad26.COV2.S was intramuscular, either once or twice 56 days apart. Broader study findings: Responses of spike-specific T cells (both CD8+ and CD4+) reportedly showed substantial breadth after vaccination.

Note on this clone: Antigen unknown.

Trimming removed 0 bases from V and 1 base from J, with 12 bases in between. Germline values: CDR1 SGDLS, CDR2 YYNGEE. The CDR3 runs to 16 residues. Documented treatment: roughly 20 received Ad26.COV2.S at low or high dose, single or two shots; roughly five received placebo; per-sample allocation not given. Sampling took place 63 days after the first vaccine or placebo injection. Profiling relied on immunoSEQ multiplex PCR, and the TCRdb table lists in-frame clones only, not all of them. Of 350,000 to 500,000 clones in the sample, about nine tenths were seen once. This rearrangement joins TRBV9 to TRBJ2-3; possible D gene TRBD1, 5 bases. Sample: peripheral blood, taken in a trial of Ad26.COV2.S vaccine versus placebo. The sequence was obtained from a person between 18 and 65 years old who received the Ad26.COV2.S COVID-19 vaccine or a placebo. The CDR3: CASSVAAGSGTDTQYF. For the CDR3, the DNA is TGTGCCAGCAGCGTAGCTGCAGGGTCTGGCACAGATACGCAGTATTTT.